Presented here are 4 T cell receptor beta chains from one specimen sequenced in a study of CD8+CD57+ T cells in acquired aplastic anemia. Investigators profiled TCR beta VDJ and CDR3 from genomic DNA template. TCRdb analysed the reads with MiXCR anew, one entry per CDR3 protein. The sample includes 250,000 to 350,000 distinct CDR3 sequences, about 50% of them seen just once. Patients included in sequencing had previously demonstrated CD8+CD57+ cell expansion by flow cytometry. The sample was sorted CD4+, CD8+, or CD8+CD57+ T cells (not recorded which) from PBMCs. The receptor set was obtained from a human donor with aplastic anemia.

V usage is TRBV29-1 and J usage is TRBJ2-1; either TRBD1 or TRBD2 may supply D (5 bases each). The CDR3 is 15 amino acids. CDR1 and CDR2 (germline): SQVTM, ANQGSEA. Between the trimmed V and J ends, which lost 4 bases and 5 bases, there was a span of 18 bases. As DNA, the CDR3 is TGCAGCGTTGGGCAACAGGAGAGGGGCCACAATGAGCAGTTCTTC. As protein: CSVGQQERGHNEQFF.

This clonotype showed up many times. The CDR3 spells CASSPHASQGEQYF. The CDR3 coding sequence is TGTGCCAGCAGCCCGCACGCTAGCCAAGGCGAGCAGTACTTC. The chain is built from TRBV14 and TRBJ2-7; D possibly corresponds to TRBD2 (5 bases). CDR1 and CDR2 (germline): SGHDN, FVKESK. Trimming removed 4 bases from V and 6 bases from J, with 16 bases in between. CDR3 length: 14 amino acids.

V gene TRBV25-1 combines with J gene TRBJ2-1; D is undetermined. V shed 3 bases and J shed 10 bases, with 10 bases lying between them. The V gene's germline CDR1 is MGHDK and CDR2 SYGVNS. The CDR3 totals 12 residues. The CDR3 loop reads CASSDPGPEQFF. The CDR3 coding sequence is TGTGCCAGCAGTGACCCCGGGCCCGAGCAGTTCTTC. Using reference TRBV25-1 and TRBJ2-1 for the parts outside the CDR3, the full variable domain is EADIYQTPRYLVIGTGKKITLECSQTMGHDKMYWYQQDPGMELHLIHYSYGVNSTEKGDLSSESTVSRIRTEHFPLTLESARPSHTSQYLCASSDPGPEQFFGPGTRLTVL.

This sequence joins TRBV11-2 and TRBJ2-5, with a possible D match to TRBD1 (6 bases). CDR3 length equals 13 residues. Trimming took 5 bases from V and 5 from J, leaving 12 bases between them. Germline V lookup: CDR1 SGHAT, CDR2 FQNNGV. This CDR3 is CASSPGDGETQYF. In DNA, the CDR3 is TGTGCCAGCAGCCCAGGGGACGGTGAGACCCAGTACTTC. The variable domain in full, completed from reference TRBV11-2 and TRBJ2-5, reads EAGVAQSPRYKIIEKRQSVAFWCNPISGHATLYWYQQILGQGPKLLIQFQNNGVVDDSQLPKDRFSAERLKGVDSTLKIQPAKLEDSAVYLCASSPGDGETQYFGPGTRLLVL.